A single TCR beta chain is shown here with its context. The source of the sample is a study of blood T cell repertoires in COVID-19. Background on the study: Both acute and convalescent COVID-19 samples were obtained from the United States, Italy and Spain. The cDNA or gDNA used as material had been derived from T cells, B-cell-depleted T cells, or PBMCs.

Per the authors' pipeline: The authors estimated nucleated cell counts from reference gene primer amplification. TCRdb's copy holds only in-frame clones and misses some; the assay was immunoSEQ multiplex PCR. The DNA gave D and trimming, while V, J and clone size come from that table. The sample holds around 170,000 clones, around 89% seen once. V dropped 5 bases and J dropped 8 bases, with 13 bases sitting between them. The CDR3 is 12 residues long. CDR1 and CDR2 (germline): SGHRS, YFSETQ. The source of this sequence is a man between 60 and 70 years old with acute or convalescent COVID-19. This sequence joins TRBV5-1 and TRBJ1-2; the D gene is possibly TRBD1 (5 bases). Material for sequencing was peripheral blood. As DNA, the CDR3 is TGCGCCAGCAGTACGGGGGAAGGCGGCTACACCTTC. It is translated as CASSTGEGGYTF.